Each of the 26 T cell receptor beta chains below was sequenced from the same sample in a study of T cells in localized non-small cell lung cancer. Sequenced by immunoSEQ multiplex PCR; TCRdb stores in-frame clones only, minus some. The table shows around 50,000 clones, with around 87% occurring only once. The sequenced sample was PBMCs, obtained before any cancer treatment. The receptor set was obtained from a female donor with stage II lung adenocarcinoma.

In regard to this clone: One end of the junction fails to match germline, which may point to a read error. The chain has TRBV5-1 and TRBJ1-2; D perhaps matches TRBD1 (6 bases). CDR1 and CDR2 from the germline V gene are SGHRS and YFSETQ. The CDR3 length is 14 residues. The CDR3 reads CASSLGTANDGYTF. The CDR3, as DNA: TGCGCCAGCAGCTTGGGGACAGCTAACGATGGCTACACCTTC.

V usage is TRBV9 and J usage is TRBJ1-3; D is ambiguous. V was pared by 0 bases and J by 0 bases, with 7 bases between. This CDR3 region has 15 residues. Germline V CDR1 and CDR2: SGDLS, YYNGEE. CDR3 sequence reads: CASSVAAVSGNTIYF. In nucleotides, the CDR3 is TGTGCCAGCAGCGTAGCTGCAGTCTCTGGAAACACCATATATTTT.

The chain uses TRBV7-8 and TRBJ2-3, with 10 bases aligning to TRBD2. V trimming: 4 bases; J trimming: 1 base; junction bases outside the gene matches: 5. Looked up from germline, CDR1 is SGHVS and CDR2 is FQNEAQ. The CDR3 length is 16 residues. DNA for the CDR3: TGTGCCAGCAGCTCAACTAGCGGGGCGGGCACAGATACGCAGTATTTT. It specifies CASSSTSGAGTDTQYF.

The CDR3 region has the DNA TGCGCCAGCAGCTTGGGTGGGGACCCGATCTACGAGCAGTACTTC. Amino acids: CASSLGGDPIYEQYF. The J gene is TRBJ2-7, the V gene TRBV5-1; D is tentatively TRBD1 or TRBD2 (5 bases each). Germline assignment: CDR1 SGHRS and CDR2 YFSETQ. CDR3 length: 15 residues. The germline V and J ends were trimmed by 0 bases and 3 bases, with 13 bases remaining between them.

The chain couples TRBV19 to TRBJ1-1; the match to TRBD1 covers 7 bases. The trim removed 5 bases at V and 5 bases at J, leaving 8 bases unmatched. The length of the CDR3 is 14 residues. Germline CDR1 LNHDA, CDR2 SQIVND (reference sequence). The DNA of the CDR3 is TGTGCCAGTAGTCTCACAGGGGCAAGGACTGAAGCTTTCTTT. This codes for CASSLTGARTEAFF. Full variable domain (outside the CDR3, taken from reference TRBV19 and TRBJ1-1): DGGITQSPKYLFRKEGQNVTLSCEQNLNHDAMYWYRQDPGQGLRLIYYSQIVNDFQKGDIAEGYSVSREKKESFPLTVTSAQKNPTAFYLCASSLTGARTEAFFGQGTRLTVV.

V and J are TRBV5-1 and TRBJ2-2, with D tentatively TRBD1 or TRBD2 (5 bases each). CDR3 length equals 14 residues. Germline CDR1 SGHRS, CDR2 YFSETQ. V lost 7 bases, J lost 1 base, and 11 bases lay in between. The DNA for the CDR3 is TGCGCCAGCGGGACCGCCGTGAACACCGGGGAGCTGTTTTTT. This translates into CASGTAVNTGELFF.

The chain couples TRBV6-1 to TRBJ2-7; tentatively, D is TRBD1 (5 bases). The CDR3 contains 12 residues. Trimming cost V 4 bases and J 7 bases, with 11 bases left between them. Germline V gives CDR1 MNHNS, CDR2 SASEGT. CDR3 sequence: CASSVMGREQYF. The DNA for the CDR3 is TGTGCCAGCAGTGTTATGGGGCGGGAGCAGTACTTC.

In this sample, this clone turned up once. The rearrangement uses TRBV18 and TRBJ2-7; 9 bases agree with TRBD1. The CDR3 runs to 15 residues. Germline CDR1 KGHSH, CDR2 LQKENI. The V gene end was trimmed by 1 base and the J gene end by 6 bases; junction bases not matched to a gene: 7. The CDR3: CASSPQGTGKREQYF. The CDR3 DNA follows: TGTGCCAGCTCACCACAGGGGACAGGGAAACGCGAGCAGTACTTC.

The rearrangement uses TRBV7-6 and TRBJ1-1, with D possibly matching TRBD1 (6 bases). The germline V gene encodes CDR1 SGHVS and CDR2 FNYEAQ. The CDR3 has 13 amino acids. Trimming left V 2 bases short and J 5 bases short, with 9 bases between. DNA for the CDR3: TGTGCCAGCAGCTTAACAGGGAAGACTGAAGCTTTCTTT. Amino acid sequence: CASSLTGKTEAFF. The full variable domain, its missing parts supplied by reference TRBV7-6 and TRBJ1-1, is GAGVSQSPRYKVTKRGQDVALRCDPISGHVSLYWYRQALGQGPEFLTYFNYEAQQDKSGLPNDRFSAERPEGSISTLTIQRTEQRDSAMYRCASSLTGKTEAFFGQGTRLTVV.

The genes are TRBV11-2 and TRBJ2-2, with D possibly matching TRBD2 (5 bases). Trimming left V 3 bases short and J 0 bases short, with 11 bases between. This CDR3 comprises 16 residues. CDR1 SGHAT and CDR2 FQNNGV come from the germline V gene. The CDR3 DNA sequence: TGTGCCAGCAGCTTTTCCGGACTGGCGAACACCGGGGAGCTGTTTTTT. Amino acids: CASSFSGLANTGELFF.

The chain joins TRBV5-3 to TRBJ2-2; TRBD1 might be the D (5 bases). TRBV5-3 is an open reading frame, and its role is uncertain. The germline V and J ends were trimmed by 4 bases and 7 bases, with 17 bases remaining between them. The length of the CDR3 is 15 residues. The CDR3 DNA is TGTGCCAGAAGCAACCCCAGGGTGGTTATCGGGGAGCTGTTTTTT. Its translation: CARSNPRVVIGELFF.

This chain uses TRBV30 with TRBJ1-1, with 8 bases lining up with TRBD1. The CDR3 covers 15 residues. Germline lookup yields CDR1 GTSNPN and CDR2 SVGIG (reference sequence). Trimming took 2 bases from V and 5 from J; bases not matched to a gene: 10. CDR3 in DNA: TGTGCCTGGAGTACAGGACAGGGAGGAAGAACTGAAGCTTTCTTT. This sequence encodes CAWSTGQGGRTEAFF. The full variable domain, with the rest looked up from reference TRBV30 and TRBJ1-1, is SQTIHQWPATLVQPVGSPLSLECTVEGTSNPNLYWYRQAAGRGLQLLFYSVGIGQISSEVPQNLSASRPQDRQFILSSKKLLLSDSGFYLCAWSTGQGGRTEAFFGQGTRLTVV.

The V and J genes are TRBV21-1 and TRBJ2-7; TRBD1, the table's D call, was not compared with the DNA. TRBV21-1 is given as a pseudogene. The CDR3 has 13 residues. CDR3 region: CASDPRSSYEQYF. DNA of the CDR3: TGTGCCAGTGACCCCAGGTCCTCCTACGAGCAGTACTTC.

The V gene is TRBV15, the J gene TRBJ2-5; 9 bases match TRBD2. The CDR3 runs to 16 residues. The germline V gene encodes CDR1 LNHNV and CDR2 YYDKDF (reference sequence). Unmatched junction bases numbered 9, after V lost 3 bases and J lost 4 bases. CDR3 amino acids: CATSRGLAGGRETQYF. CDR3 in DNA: TGTGCCACCAGCAGGGGACTGGCGGGGGGGCGAGAGACCCAGTACTTC.

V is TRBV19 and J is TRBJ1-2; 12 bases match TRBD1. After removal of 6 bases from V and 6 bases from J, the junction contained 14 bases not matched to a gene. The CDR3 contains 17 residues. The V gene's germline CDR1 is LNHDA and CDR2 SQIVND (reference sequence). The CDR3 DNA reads TGTGCCAGTAGAATCGGGACAGGGGGCGGGCGACAGCATGGCTACACCTTC. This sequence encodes CASRIGTGGGRQHGYTF.

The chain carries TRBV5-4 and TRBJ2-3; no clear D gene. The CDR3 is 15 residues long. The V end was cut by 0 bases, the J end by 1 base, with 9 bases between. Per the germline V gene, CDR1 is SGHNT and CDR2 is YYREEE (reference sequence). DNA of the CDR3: TGTGCCAGCAGCTTGGCCAGCAGAGGCACAGATACGCAGTATTTT. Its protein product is CASSLASRGTDTQYF.

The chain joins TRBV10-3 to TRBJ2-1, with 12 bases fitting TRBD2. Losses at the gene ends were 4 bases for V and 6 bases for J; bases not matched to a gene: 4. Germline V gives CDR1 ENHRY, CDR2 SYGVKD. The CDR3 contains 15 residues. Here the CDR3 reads CAISATSGGRNEQFF. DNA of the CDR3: TGTGCCATCAGTGCAACTAGCGGGGGGCGCAATGAGCAGTTCTTC.

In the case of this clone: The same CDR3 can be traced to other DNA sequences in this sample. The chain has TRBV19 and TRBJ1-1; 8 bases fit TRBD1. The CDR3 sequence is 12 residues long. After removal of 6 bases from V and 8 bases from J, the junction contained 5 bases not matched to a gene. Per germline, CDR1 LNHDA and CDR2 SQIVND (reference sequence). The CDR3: CASSPRDREAFF. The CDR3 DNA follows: TGTGCCAGTAGCCCCCGGGACAGGGAAGCTTTCTTT.

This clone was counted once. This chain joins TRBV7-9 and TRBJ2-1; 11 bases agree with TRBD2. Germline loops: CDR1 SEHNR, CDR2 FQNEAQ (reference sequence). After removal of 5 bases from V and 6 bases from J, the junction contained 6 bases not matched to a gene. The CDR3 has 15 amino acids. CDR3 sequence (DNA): TGTGCCAGCAGCATTTCCGGGACTAGCGGCAATGAGCAGTTCTTC. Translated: CASSISGTSGNEQFF.

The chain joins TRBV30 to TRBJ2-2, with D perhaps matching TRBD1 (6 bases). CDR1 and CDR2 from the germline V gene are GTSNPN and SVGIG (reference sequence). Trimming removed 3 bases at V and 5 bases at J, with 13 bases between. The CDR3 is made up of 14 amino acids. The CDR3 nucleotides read TGTGCCTGGAGATTTACAGGGAGAACCGGGGAGCTGTTTTTT. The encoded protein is CAWRFTGRTGELFF.

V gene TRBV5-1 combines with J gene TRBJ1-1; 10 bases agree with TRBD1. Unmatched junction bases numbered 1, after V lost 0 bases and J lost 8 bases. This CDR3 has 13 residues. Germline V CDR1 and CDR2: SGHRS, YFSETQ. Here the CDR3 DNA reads TGCGCCAGCAGCTTGGCGGGACAGGGGGAAGCTTTCTTT. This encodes CASSLAGQGEAFF.

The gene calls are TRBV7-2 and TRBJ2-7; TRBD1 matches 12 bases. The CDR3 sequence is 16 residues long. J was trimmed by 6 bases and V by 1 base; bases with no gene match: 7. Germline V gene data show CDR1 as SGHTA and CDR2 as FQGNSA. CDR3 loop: CASSLVVGQGAGEQYF. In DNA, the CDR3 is TGTGCCAGCAGCTTAGTAGTGGGACAGGGGGCAGGCGAGCAGTACTTC.

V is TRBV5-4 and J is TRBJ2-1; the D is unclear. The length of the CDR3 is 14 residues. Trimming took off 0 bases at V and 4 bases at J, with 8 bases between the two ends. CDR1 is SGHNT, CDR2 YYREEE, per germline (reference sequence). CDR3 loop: CASSLARLYNEQFF. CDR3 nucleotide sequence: TGTGCCAGCAGCTTGGCGCGACTTTACAATGAGCAGTTCTTC.

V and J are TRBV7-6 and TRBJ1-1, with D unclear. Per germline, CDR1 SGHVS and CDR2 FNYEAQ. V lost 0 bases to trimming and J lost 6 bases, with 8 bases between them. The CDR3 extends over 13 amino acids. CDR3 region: CASSLAGTAEAFF. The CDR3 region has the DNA TGTGCCAGCAGCTTAGCGGGTACGGCTGAAGCTTTCTTT.

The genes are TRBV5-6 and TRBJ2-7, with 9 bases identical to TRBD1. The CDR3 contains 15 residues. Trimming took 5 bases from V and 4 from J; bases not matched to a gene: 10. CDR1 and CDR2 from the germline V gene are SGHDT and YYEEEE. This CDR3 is CASSILGQGRYEQYF. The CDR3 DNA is TGTGCCAGCAGTATACTGGGACAGGGTAGATACGAGCAGTACTTC. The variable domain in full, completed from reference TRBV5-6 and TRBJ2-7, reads DAGVTQSPTHLIKTRGQQVTLRCSPKSGHDTVSWYQQALGQGPQFIFQYYEEEERQRGNFPDRFSGHQFPNYSSELNVNALLLGDSALYLCASSILGQGRYEQYFGPGTRLTVT.

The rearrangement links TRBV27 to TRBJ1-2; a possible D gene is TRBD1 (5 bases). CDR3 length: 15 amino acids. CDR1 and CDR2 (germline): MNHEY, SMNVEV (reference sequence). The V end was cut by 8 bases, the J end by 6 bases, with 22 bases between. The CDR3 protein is CASVSLGGGRNGYTF. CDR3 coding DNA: TGTGCCAGCGTATCCCTGGGTGGGGGAAGGAATGGCTACACCTTC.